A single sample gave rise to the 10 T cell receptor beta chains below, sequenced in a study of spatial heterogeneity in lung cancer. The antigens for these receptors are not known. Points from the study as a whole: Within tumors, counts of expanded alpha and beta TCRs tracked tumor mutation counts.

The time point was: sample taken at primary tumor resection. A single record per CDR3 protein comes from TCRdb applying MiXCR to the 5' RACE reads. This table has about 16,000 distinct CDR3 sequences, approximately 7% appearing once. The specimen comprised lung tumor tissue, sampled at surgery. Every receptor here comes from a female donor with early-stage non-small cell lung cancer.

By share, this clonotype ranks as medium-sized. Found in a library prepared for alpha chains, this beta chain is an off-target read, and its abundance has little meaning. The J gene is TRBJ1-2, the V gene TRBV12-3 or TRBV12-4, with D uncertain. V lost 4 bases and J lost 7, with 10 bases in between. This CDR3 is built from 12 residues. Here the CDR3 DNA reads TGTGCCAGCAGTTCCCTGCGCGGTGGCTACACCTTC. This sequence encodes CASSSLRGGYTF.

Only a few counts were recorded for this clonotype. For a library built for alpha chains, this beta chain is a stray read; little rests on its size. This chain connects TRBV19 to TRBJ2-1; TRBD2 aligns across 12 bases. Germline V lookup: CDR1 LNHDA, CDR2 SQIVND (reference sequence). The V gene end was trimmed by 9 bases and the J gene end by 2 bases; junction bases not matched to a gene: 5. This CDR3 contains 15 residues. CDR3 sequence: CASRLAGGTYNEQFF. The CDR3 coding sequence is TGTGCCAGCCGCCTAGCGGGGGGGACCTACAATGAGCAGTTCTTC.

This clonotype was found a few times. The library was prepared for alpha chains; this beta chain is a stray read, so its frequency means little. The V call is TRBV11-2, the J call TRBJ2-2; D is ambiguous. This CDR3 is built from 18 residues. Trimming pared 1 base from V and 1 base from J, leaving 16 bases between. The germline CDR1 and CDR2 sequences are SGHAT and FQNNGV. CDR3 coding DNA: TGTGCCAGCAGCTTAGTGGTATCTTGGCTATTGAACACCGGGGAGCTGTTTTTT. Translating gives CASSLVVSWLLNTGELFF. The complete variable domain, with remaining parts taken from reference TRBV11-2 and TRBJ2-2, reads EAGVAQSPRYKIIEKRQSVAFWCNPISGHATLYWYQQILGQGPKLLIQFQNNGVVDDSQLPKDRFSAERLKGVDSTLKIQPAKLEDSAVYLCASSLVVSWLLNTGELFFGEGSRLTVL.

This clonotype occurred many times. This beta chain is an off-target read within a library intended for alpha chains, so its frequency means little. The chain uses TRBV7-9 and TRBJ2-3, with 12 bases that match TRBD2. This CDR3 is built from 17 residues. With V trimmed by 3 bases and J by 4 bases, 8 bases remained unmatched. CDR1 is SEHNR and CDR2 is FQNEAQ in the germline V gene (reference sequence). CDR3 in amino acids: CASSFPLAGGQADTQYF. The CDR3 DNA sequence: TGTGCCAGCAGCTTCCCCCTAGCGGGGGGGCAGGCAGATACGCAGTATTTT.

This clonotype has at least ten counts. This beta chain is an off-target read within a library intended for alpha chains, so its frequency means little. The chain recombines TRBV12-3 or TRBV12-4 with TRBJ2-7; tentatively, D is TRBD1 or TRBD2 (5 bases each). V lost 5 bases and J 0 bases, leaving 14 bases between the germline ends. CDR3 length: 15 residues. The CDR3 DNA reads TGTGCCAGCAGTCGGGATGTTGGGGCCTCCTACGAGCAGTACTTC. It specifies CASSRDVGASYEQYF.

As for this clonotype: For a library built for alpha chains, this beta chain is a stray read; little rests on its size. The CDR3 region is CASSQFGDGVFFF. In DNA form, the CDR3 reads TGTGCCAGCAGTCAGTTCGGGGATGGCGTATTTTTCTTT. The chain recombines TRBV28 with TRBJ1-1; D remains unclear. V lost 5 bases and J lost 13, with 20 bases in between. Germline V gene data show CDR1 as MDHEN and CDR2 as SYDVKM. This CDR3 is 13 amino acids long.

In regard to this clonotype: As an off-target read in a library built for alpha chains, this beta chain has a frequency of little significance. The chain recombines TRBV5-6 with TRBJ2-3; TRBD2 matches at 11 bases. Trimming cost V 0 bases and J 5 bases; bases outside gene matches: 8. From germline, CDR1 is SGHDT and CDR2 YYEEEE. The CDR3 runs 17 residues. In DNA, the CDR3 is TGTGCCAGCAGCTTGGTTGCGACTAGCGGGGCCTTAGATACGCAGTATTTT. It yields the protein CASSLVATSGALDTQYF.

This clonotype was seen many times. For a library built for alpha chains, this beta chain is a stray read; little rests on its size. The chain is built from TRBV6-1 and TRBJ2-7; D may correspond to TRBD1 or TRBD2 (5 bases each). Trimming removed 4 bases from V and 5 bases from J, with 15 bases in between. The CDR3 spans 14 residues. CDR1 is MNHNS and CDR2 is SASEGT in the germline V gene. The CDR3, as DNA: TGTGCCAGCAGTGTAGGGACCTCGGGGAACGAGCAGTACTTC. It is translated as CASSVGTSGNEQYF.

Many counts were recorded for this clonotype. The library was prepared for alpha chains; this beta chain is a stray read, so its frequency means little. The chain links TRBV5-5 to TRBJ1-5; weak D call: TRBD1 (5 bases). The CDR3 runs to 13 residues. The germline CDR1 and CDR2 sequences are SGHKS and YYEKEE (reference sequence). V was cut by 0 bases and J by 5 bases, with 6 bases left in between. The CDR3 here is CASSLEQDQPQHF. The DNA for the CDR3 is TGTGCCAGCAGCTTGGAACAGGATCAGCCCCAGCATTTT.

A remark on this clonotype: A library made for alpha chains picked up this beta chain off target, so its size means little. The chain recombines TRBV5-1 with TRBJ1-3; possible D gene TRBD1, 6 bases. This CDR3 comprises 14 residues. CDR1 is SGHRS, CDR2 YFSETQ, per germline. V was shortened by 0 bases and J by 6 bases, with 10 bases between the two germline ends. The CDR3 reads CASSLERGTNTIYF. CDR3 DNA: TGCGCCAGCAGCTTGGAGAGGGGGACAAACACCATATATTTT.